This T cell receptor beta chain was sequenced in a study of response to subunit inactivated influenza vaccine. This clonotype was detected only a few times. No antigen is known for it. Overall study findings and caveats: Authors suggested few new T cells are recruited by each seasonal influenza vaccination.

V was cut by 3 bases and J by 6 bases, with 11 bases left in between. Looked up from germline, CDR1 is SGHRS and CDR2 is YFSETQ. The CDR3 totals 13 residues. TCRdb re-analysed the RT-PCR reads in MiXCR, keeping a single row per CDR3 protein. The data show roughly 710,000 distinct CDR3 sequences, with 13% to 15% seen just once and less than 9% held by the top ten. The chain couples TRBV5-1 to TRBJ2-3; D gene ambiguous. The origin of this receptor is a man in his fifties who received an inactivated influenza vaccine. The sample consisted of PBMCs from blood, taken 14 to 15 days before vaccination. The CDR3 DNA follows: TGCGCCAGCAGCTCAATCCCCGGGGATACGCAGTATTTT. Its protein product is CASSSIPGDTQYF.